Described below is a single TCR beta chain sequence and its context. What it recognizes is unknown. TCRdb recomputed calls from the RT-PCR reads with MiXCR, one row per CDR3 protein. The sample records around 580,000 distinct CDR3 sequences, 12% being singletons. The data are from a study of response to subunit inactivated influenza vaccine. Notes on the study in general: The authors offered the suggestion that each seasonal influenza vaccination recruits few new T cells.

Germline V gene lookup returns CDR1 LGHNA and CDR2 YSLEER. J was trimmed by 4 bases and V by 0 bases; bases with no gene match: 2. The CDR3 has 16 amino acids. Material: PBMCs from blood, obtained on the day of vaccination. The clonotype originates from a man in his fifties who received an inactivated influenza vaccine. The chain is built from TRBV4-3 and TRBJ2-3; 12 nucleotides align to TRBD2. The CDR3 sequence is CASSQDPSGGADTQYF. CDR3 sequence (DNA): TGCGCCAGCAGCCAAGATCCTAGCGGGGGGGCAGATACGCAGTATTTT.